The entry below describes one T cell receptor (beta chain). This sample stems from a study of OX40 agonist ivuxolimab in advanced cancers. Study context: Ivuxolimab, an agonistic anti-OX40 (CD134) antibody, was given to patients.

V was trimmed by 6 bases and J by 1 base, leaving 7 bases between them. The CDR3 totals 13 residues. CDR1 is SNHLY, CDR2 FYNNEI, per germline. The method was immunoSEQ multiplex PCR; TCRdb's version includes in-frame clones alone and lacks a portion of them. The repertoire includes under 70,000 clones, about nine tenths of them detected once, and 1% to 1.5% sits in the top ten. The starting material was CD4+ or CD8+ T cells sorted from blood, obtained in a trial of the OX40 agonist ivuxolimab. The source of this sequence is an adult with an advanced solid tumor such as melanoma, head and neck, liver or kidney cancer. This sequence joins TRBV2 and TRBJ2-4; no definite D call. CDR3 nucleotides: TGTGCCAGCAGGGGTCTGGCCAAAAACATTCAGTACTTC. Amino acids: CASRGLAKNIQYF.